This T cell receptor beta chain stems from a study of identical twins. The CDR3 runs 13 residues. Germline V lookup: CDR1 SGHRS, CDR2 YFSETQ. With V trimmed by 4 bases and J by 7 bases, 6 bases remained unmatched. This clonotype has at least ten counts. Using its own MiXCR run on the 5' RACE reads, TCRdb lists one record per CDR3 protein. The sample consists of about 100,000 distinct CDR3 sequences, about 6% of them appearing once. This rearrangement joins TRBV5-1 to TRBJ2-7, with TRBD1 matching over 9 bases. The source material was memory T cells sorted from blood. This clonotype originated in a woman aged 45-59 years in good health. CDR3 protein: CASSLGTGYEQYF. The CDR3 bases are TGCGCCAGCAGCCTCGGGACAGGGTATGAGCAGTACTTC.